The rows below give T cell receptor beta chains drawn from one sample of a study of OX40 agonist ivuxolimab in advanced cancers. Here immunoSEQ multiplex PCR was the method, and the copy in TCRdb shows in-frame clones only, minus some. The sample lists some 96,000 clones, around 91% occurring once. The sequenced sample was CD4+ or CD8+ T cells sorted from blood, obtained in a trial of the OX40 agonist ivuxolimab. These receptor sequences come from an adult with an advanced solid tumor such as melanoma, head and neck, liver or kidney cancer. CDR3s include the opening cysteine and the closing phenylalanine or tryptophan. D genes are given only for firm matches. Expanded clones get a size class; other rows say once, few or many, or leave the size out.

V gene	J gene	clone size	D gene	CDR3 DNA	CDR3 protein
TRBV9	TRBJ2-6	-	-	TGTGCCAGCAGCGTAGGCGGGGCTGGGGCCAACGTCCTGACTTTC	CASSVGGAGANVLTF
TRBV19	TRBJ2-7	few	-	TGTGCCAGTAGCATTAACTTGCTAGTACACGAGCAGTACTTC	CASSINLLVHEQYF
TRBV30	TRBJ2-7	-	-	TGTGCCTGGAATTCGGTGGGATACGAGCAGTACTTC	CAWNSVGYEQYF
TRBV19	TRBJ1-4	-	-	TGTGCCAGTAGAGGTGACCCACCCGAGACAACTAATGAAAAACTGTTTTTT	CASRGDPPETTNEKLFF
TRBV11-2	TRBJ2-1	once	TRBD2	TGTGCCAGCAGTACCGGGACTAGCGGATACAATGAGCAGTTCTTC	CASSTGTSGYNEQFF
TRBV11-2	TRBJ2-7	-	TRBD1	TGTGCCAGCAGCTTAGGGACAGGGGCCTACGAGCAGTACTTC	CASSLGTGAYEQYF
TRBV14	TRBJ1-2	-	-	TGTGCCAGCAGCCAAGATGGGATGGGGGGCGGCTATGGCTACACCTTC	CASSQDGMGGGYGYTF
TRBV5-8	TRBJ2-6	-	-	TGTGCCAGCAGACTCCCGGCGGGCCTACGAGGGGCCAACGTCCTGACTTTC	CASRLPAGLRGANVLTF
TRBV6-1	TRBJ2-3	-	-	TGTGCCAGCAGTTCTGCCACGACAACCACAGATACGCAGTATTTT	CASSSATTTTDTQYF
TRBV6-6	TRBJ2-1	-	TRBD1	TGTGCCAGCAGTTACGGGACAGGTAACAATGAGCAGTTCTTC	CASSYGTGNNEQFF
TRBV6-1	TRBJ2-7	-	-	TGTGCCAGCAGTGAGGGGGACTACGAGCAGTACTTC	CASSEGDYEQYF
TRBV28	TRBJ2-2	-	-	TGTGCCGGGGGTGGACCGACAGCCCGGGAGCTGTTTTTT	CAGGGPTARELFF
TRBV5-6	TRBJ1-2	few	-	TGTGCCAGCAGCTTGGGCCAGTTAAACTATGGCTACACCTTC	CASSLGQLNYGYTF
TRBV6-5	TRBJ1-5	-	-	TGTGCCAGCGCAGAAGTTGGAGGTCAGCCCCAGCATTTT	CASAEVGGQPQHF
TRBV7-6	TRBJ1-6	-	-	TGTGCCAGCAGCTTAGGTGCAGGGGCTCCAAATTCACCCCTCCACTTT	CASSLGAGAPNSPLHF
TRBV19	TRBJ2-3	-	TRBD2	TGTGCCAGTAGTATTGGGACTAGCGGCACAGATACGCAGTATTTT	CASSIGTSGTDTQYF
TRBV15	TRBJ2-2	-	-	TGTGCCACCAGCAGAGTGGGAGCCGGGGAGCTGTTTTTT	CATSRVGAGELFF
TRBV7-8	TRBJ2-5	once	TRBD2	TGTGCCAGCAGCCCACGGACTAGCGGCGGACTCCAAGAGACCCAGTACTTC	CASSPRTSGGLQETQYF